This T cell receptor beta chain was identified during a study of T-cell reconstitution after alpha-beta-depleted transplantation in children. In its sample, this clonotype was seen many times. The antigen remains undetermined. For TCRbeta, the library was prepared with unique molecular identifiers. From the PCR reads, TCRdb called clonotypes with MiXCR, one entry per CDR3 protein. In the table there are around 270,000 distinct CDR3 sequences, less than 9.5% of which are singletons. This CDR3 region has 15 residues. V dropped 0 bases and J dropped 3; count of bases not matched to a gene: 5. Germline lookup yields CDR1 SGHRS and CDR2 YFSETQ. Study conclusions and caveats: From surviving recipient T cells and thymic progenitors came the high day-60 TCRbeta diversity observed in some patients. Several hundred expanded graft clones reportedly were the source of alpha-beta T cells about two months after transplant. T-cell counts and diversity at one year post-transplant came mainly from newly produced T cells.

V usage is TRBV5-1 and J usage is TRBJ2-7, with TRBD1 identical over 8 bases. The clonotype was recovered from a female patient aged 2 to 10 who had a stem cell transplant for Fanconi anemia, so the T cells may come from the graft donor. Sequencing was performed on peripheral blood, taken 360 days after TCRalphabeta/CD19-depleted stem cell transplant. The CDR3 reads CASSLGPGGDYEQYF. The CDR3 coding sequence is TGCGCCAGCAGCTTGGGTCCAGGGGGCGACTACGAGCAGTACTTC.